This entry features one T cell receptor beta chain sequence. The antigen is not known. This CDR3 is built from 15 residues. Germline V gene data show CDR1 as SGDLS and CDR2 as YYNGEE. With 3 bases removed from V and 0 bases from J, the gap between germline ends came to 13 bases. The entry originates in a study of shared clonotypes between healthy human individuals. Study-wide findings and caveats: The naive CD4 repertoires of a few donors were compared, and approximately 5% of clonotypes were shared.

TCRdb's table, derived via immunoSEQ multiplex PCR, lists solely in-frame clones and lacks some. The sample shows some 1,400,000 clones, about 96% of them seen only once. The receptor comes from a man between 25 and 39 years old in good health. The sequenced sample was naive CD4+ T cells sorted from blood. As to subset: CD45RA+ positively selected. The rearrangement joins TRBV9 to TRBJ2-7, with D uncertain. DNA for the CDR3: TGTGCCAGCAGCGGGCCGAGTGAGGACTCCTACGAGCAGTACTTC. Amino acid sequence: CASSGPSEDSYEQYF.